Listed here are 10 T cell receptor beta chains from one sample, sequenced in a study of T cells in Graves' hyperthyroidism and ophthalmopathy. Amplification of TCR beta CDR3 regions was performed using RNA transcripts as template. HTBI primers were the set used in a first-round RT-PCR of the TCR CDR3. TCRdb independently ran MiXCR on the multiplex PCR reads; one entry per CDR3 protein. The top ten hold less than 35% of the sample, which has over 700,000 distinct CDR3 sequences, roughly a third seen once. The sample comprised blood. These receptors all come from a middle-aged woman with Graves' hyperthyroidism.

The V gene is TRBV19, the J gene TRBJ1-6; 10 positions agree with TRBD1. The CDR3 sequence is 14 residues long. CDR1 is LNHDA, CDR2 SQIVND, per germline (reference sequence). J lost 7 bases, V lost 6 bases, and 3 bases had no gene match. CDR3 protein: CASRGTGENSPLHF. For the CDR3, the DNA is TGTGCCAGTAGGGGGACAGGGGAGAATTCACCCCTCCACTTT.

This chain links TRBV7-8 with TRBJ2-7; D tentatively reads TRBD1 or TRBD2 (6 bases each). Germline V CDR1 and CDR2: SGHVS, FQNEAQ. The CDR3 consists of 16 residues. The V gene lost 7 bases and the J gene lost 0 bases, with 19 bases spanning the gap. In DNA, the CDR3 is TGTGCCAGCACCGAAGGGGGGAATGACTACTCCTACGAGCAGTACTTC. As protein: CASTEGGNDYSYEQYF.

This clonotype was found many times. The chain employs TRBV7-9 and TRBJ1-1; possibly TRBD1 for D (5 bases). The germline CDR1 and CDR2 sequences are SEHNR and FQNEAQ (reference sequence). The CDR3 has 13 amino acids. Trimming took off 8 bases at V and 4 bases at J, with 14 bases between the two ends. CDR3 loop: CASSPRGGTEAFF. The CDR3 DNA sequence: TGTGCCAGCTCACCCCGGGGGGGCACTGAAGCTTTCTTT. Full variable domain (rest looked up from reference TRBV7-9 and TRBJ1-1): DTGVSQNPRHKITKRGQNVTFRCDPISEHNRLYWYRQTLGQGPEFLTYFQNEAQLEKSRLLSDRFSAERPKGSFSTLEIQRTEQGDSAMYLCASSPRGGTEAFFGQGTRLTVV.

This chain uses TRBV5-6 with TRBJ2-2; 9 bases are a match to TRBD2. After removal of 0 bases from V and 4 bases from J, the junction contained 13 bases not matched to a gene. The germline V gene has CDR1 SGHDT and CDR2 YYEEEE. This CDR3 spans 19 amino acids. CDR3 sequence: CASSLAKVGLAGSTGELFF. The CDR3 DNA reads TGTGCCAGCAGCTTGGCCAAAGTCGGTCTAGCGGGAAGCACCGGGGAGCTGTTTTTT.

The chain uses TRBV5-4 and TRBJ1-1, with a tentative D call TRBD1 (6 bases). The CDR3 spans 13 residues. The germline V gene encodes CDR1 SGHNT and CDR2 YYREEE (reference sequence). V was trimmed by 3 bases and J by 7 bases, leaving 13 bases between them. The CDR3 sequence is CASSSRGVGEAFF. The DNA of the CDR3 is TGTGCCAGCAGCTCCAGGGGAGTGGGTGAAGCTTTCTTT.

The chain has TRBV24-1 and TRBJ2-5; the D gene is possibly TRBD2 (6 bases). The CDR3 runs 14 residues. Germline loops: CDR1 KGHDR, CDR2 SFDVKD. Trimming removed 5 bases from V and 4 bases from J, with 13 bases in between. As DNA, the CDR3 is TGTGCCACCAGTGCGGGGGATTCCTCAGAGACCCAGTACTTC. It translates to CATSAGDSSETQYF.

This clonotype was observed many times. This chain joins TRBV7-9 and TRBJ1-1, with a weak D call TRBD1 (5 bases). V was cut by 5 bases and J by 3 bases, with 7 bases left in between. The CDR3 consists of 12 residues. Germline CDR1 reads SEHNR; CDR2 reads FQNEAQ (reference sequence). CDR3 protein: CASSPGHTEAFF. In DNA form, the CDR3 reads TGTGCCAGCAGCCCAGGGCACACTGAAGCTTTCTTT.

The rearrangement uses TRBV7-8 and TRBJ2-5; the match to TRBD2 covers 11 bases. The length of the CDR3 is 16 residues. Unmatched junction bases numbered 9, after V lost 5 bases and J lost 4 bases. Germline V lookup: CDR1 SGHVS, CDR2 FQNEAQ. Here the CDR3 reads CASSATLAGVGETQYF. The CDR3 DNA reads TGTGCCAGCAGCGCCACACTAGCGGGGGTCGGAGAGACCCAGTACTTC.

With regard to this clonotype: A much more abundant neighbour one base away suggests this may be a read error. The chain has TRBV7-9 and TRBJ1-1; maybe TRBD1 (5 bases). The length of the CDR3 is 14 residues. Germline CDR1 reads SEHNR; CDR2 reads FQNEAQ (reference sequence). CDR3 DNA: TGTGCCAGCAGCTCCCAGAGACAGAACACTCAAGCTTTCTTT. This encodes CASSSQRQNTQAFF.

The chain couples TRBV6-5 to TRBJ1-2, with unresolved D. There are 12 residues in the CDR3. Per the germline V gene, CDR1 is MNHEY and CDR2 is SVGAGI. V lost 6 bases and J lost 7, with 12 bases in between. CDR3 in DNA: TGTGCCAGCAGACTAGGACCAAGTGGCTACACCTTC. It specifies CASRLGPSGYTF.